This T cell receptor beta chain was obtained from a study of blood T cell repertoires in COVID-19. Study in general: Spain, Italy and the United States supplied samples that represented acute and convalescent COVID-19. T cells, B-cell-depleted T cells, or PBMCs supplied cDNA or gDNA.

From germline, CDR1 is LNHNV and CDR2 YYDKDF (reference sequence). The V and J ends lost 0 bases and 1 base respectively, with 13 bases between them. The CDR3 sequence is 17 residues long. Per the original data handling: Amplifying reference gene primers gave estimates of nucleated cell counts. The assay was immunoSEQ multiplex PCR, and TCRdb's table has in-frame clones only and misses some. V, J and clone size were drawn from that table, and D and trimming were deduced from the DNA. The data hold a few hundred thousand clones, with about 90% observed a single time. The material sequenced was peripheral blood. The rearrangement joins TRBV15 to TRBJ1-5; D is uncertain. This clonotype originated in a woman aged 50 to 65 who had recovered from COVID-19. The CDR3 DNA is TGTGCCACCAGCAGAGATTTGGAGACTCTGAGCAATCAGCCCCAGCATTTT. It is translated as CATSRDLETLSNQPQHF.